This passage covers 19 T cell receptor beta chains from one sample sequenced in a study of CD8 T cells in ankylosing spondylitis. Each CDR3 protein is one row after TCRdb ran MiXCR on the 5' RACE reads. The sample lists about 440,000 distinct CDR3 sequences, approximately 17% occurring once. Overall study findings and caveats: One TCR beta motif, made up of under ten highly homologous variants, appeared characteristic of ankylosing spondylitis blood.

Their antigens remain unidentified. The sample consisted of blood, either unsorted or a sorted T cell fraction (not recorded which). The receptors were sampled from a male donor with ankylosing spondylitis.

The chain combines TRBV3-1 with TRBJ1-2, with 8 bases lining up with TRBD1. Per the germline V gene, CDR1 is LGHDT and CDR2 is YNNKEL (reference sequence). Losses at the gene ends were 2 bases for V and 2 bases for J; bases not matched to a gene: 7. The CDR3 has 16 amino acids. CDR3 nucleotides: TGTGCCAGCAGCCAACCGGACAGGGCGAGCAACTATGGCTACACCTTC. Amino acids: CASSQPDRASNYGYTF.

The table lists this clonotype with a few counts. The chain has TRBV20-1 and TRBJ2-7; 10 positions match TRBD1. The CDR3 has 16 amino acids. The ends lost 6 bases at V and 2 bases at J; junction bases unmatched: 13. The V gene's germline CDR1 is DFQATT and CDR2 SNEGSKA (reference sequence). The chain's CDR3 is CSAPPDGTGATYEQYF. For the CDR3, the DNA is TGCAGTGCACCACCCGACGGGACAGGGGCGACCTACGAGCAGTACTTC.

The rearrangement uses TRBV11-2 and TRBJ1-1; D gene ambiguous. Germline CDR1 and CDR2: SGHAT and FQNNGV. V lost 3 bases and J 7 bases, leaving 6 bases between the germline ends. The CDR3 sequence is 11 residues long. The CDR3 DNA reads TGTGCCAGCAGCTTGATCGTTGAAGCTTTCTTT. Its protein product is CASSLIVEAFF.

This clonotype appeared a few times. The CDR3 DNA sequence: TGCAGTGCTAGAGGGATGGATAGCGGGACCAAAAACATTCAGTACTTC. Its translation is CSARGMDSGTKNIQYF. This chain uses TRBV20-1 with TRBJ2-4, with 8 bases matching TRBD2. V was pared by 1 base and J by 2 bases, with 7 bases of the junction left unmatched. The CDR3 runs 16 residues. Per germline, CDR1 DFQATT and CDR2 SNEGSKA (reference sequence).

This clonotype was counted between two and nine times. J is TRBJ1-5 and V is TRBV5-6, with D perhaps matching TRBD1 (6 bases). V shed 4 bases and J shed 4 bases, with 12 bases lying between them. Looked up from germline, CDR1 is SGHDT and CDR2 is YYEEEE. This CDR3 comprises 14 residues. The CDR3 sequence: CASSLVDRNQPQHF. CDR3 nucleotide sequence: TGTGCCAGCAGCCTAGTGGACAGAAATCAGCCCCAGCATTTT.

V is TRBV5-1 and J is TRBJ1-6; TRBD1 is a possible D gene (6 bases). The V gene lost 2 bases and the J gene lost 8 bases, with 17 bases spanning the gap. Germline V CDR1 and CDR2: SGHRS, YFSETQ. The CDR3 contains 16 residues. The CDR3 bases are TGCGCCAGCAGCTTAAGAGGGGGAGATAAGGATTCACCCCTCCACTTT. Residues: CASSLRGGDKDSPLHF.

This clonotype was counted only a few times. For the CDR3, the DNA is TGCAGTGCACCCCGACAGGGGACCTACGAGCAGTACTTC. Amino acid sequence: CSAPRQGTYEQYF. The chain combines TRBV20-1 with TRBJ2-7; 8 bases map to TRBD1. Germline V CDR1 and CDR2: DFQATT, SNEGSKA (reference sequence). Germline trimming cut 6 bases from V and 2 bases from J; bases unmatched to any gene: 6. The CDR3 is 13 residues long.

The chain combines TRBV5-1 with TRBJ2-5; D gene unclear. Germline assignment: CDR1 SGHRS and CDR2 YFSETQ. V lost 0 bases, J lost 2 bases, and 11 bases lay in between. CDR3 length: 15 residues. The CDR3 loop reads CASSLVLTLQETQYF. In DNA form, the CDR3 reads TGCGCCAGCAGCTTGGTTCTGACCCTACAAGAGACCCAGTACTTC.

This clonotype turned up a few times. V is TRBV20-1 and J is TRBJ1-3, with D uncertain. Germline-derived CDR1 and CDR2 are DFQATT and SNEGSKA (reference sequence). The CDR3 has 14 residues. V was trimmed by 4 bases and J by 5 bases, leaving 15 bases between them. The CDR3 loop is CSATDGRRRNTIYF. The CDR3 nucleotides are TGCAGTGCTACAGACGGGCGAAGACGAAACACCATATATTTT.

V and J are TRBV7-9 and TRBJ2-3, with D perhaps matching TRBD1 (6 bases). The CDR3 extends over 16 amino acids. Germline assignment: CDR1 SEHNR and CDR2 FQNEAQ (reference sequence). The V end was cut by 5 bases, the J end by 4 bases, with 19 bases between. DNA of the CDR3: TGTGCCAGCAGCCGCCCACAGGGTGTGGTCGCAGATACGCAGTATTTT. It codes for CASSRPQGVVADTQYF.

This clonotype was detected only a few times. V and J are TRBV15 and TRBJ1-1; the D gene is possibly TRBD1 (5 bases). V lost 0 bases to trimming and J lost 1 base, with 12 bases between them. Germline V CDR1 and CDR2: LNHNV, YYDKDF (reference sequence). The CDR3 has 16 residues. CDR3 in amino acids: CATSREVRGWNTEAFF. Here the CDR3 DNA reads TGTGCCACCAGCAGAGAGGTGAGGGGCTGGAACACTGAAGCTTTCTTT.

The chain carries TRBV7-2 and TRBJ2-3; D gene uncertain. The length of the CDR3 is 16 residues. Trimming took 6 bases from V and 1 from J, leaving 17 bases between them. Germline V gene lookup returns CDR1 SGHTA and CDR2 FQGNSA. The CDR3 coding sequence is TGTGCCAGCAGTAAACGTGTCGGTAGGGGCACAGATACGCAGTATTTT. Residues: CASSKRVGRGTDTQYF. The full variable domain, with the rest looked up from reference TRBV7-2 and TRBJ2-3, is GAGVSQSPSNKVTEKGKDVELRCDPISGHTALYWYRQSLGQGLEFLIYFQGNSAPDKSGLPSDRFSAERTGGSVSTLTIQRTQQEDSAVYLCASSKRVGRGTDTQYFGPGTRLTVL.

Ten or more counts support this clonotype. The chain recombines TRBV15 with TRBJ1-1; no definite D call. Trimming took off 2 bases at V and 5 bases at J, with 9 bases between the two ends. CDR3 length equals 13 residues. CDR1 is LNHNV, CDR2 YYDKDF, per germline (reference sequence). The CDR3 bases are TGTGCCACCAGCAGACCGAGGGAGACTGAAGCTTTCTTT. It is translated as CATSRPRETEAFF.

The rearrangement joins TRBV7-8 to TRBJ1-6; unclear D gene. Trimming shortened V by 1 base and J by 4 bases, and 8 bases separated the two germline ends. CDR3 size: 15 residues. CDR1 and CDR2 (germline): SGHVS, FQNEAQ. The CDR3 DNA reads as TGTGCCAGCAGCTTAGGGTTTGCTTATAATTCACCCCTCCACTTT. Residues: CASSLGFAYNSPLHF.

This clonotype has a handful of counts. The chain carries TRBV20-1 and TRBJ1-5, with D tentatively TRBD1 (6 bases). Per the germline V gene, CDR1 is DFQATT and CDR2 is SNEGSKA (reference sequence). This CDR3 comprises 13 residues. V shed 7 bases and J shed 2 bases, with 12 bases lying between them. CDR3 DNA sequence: TGCAGTGGGGCGGGGGGCGGCAATCAGCCCCAGCATTTT. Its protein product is CSGAGGGNQPQHF.

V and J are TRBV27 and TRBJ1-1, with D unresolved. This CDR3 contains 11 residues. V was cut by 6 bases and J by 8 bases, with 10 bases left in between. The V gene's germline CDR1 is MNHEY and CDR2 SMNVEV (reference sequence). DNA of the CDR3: TGTGCCAGCAGAGTTGGGAGGGAAGCTTTCTTT. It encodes CASRVGREAFF.

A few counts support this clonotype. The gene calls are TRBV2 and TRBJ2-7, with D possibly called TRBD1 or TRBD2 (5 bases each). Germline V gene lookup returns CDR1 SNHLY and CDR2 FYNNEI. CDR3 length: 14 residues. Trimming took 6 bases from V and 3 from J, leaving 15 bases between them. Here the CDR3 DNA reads TGTGCCAGCAGGGTTGGGACGGGTCGCTACGAGCAGTACTTC. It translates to CASRVGTGRYEQYF.

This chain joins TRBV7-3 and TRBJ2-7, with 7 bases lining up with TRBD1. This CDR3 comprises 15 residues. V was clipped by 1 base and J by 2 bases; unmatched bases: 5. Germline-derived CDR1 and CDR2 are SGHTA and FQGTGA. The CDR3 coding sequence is TGTGCCAGCAGCTTAAGGGCAGGGGGTACCTACGAGCAGTACTTC. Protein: CASSLRAGGTYEQYF.

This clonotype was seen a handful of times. CDR3 DNA: TGTGCCAGCAGTCTAGCGGCAGGGCAGAATTCACCCCTCCACTTT. Encoded protein: CASSLAAGQNSPLHF. The rearrangement links TRBV11-2 to TRBJ1-6; a possible D gene is TRBD1 (5 bases). The CDR3 is 15 amino acids. V lost 6 bases to trimming and J lost 7 bases, with 16 bases between them. Germline CDR1 and CDR2: SGHAT and FQNNGV.